This TCR beta chain was identified in a study of blood T cell repertoires in COVID-19. Looking at the study overall: The United States, Italy and Spain provided the acute and convalescent COVID-19 samples. From T cells, B-cell-depleted T cells, or PBMCs came the material, which was cDNA or gDNA.

Germline V gives CDR1 MGHRA, CDR2 YSYEKL. V was pared by 4 bases and J by 7 bases, with 5 bases of the junction left unmatched. The length of the CDR3 is 14 residues. As processed by the authors: Estimates of nucleated cell counts were drawn from the amplification of reference gene primers. Data came from immunoSEQ multiplex PCR; TCRdb stores just in-frame clones and leaves some out. V, J and clone size were drawn from that table, and D and trimming were deduced from the DNA. The profile shows about 110,000 clones, around 74% of them singletons. The sequencing sample was made of peripheral blood. The chain combines TRBV4-1 with TRBJ1-4; the match to TRBD1 covers 8 bases. The sequence came from a woman aged 55-75 years with acute or convalescent COVID-19. In nucleotides, the CDR3 is TGCGCCAGCAGCCTACAGGGGGTAGGTGAAAAACTGTTTTTT. Its translation: CASSLQGVGEKLFF.